The clone carrying this TCR beta chain is medium-sized in the sample. Its specificity is unknown. Noted time point: sample taken at primary tumor resection. Researchers sequenced whole RNA taken from tumor, nontumor lung or frozen PBMC without sorting. This entry comes from a study of spatial heterogeneity in lung cancer. The overall study: The average count in raw reads for each unique TCR and UMI combination exceeded 8.5 appearances.

One entry per CDR3 protein results from TCRdb running MiXCR on the 5' RACE reads. The sample has some 1,100 distinct CDR3 sequences, 18% seen once; the top ten hold less than 25%. General study findings and limits: Counts that tracked tumor mutation counts were those of expanded intratumoral alpha and beta TCRs.

Trimming pared 0 bases from V and 9 bases from J, leaving 14 bases between. This CDR3 has 14 amino acids. Germline V lookup: CDR1 ENHRY, CDR2 SYGVKD. This receptor was obtained from a male donor with early-stage non-small cell lung cancer. This sample comprised lung tumor tissue, obtained at surgery. The rearrangement uses TRBV10-3 and TRBJ1-1; D is ambiguous. For the CDR3, the DNA is TGTGCCATCAGTGAGTCTACAGCTCCGGGAAAAGCTTTCTTT. It yields the protein CAISESTAPGKAFF.